This T cell receptor (beta chain) was identified during a study of CD8 T cells in ankylosing spondylitis. This clonotype came up many times. TCRdb itself ran the 5' RACE reads through MiXCR, one entry per CDR3 protein. The sample lists 200,000 to 250,000 distinct CDR3 sequences, about 10% occurring once. From germline, CDR1 is SNHLY and CDR2 FYNNEI. This CDR3 has 13 residues. Trimming removed 3 bases at V and 6 bases at J, with 11 bases between. V gene TRBV2 combines with J gene TRBJ2-5; D not certain. What was sequenced was blood, either unsorted or a sorted T cell fraction (not recorded which). The TCR was taken from a male donor with ankylosing spondylitis or in good health (not recorded which). The CDR3: CASSDGWGQTQYF. In nucleotides, the CDR3 is TGTGCCAGCAGTGACGGGTGGGGTCAGACCCAGTACTTC.